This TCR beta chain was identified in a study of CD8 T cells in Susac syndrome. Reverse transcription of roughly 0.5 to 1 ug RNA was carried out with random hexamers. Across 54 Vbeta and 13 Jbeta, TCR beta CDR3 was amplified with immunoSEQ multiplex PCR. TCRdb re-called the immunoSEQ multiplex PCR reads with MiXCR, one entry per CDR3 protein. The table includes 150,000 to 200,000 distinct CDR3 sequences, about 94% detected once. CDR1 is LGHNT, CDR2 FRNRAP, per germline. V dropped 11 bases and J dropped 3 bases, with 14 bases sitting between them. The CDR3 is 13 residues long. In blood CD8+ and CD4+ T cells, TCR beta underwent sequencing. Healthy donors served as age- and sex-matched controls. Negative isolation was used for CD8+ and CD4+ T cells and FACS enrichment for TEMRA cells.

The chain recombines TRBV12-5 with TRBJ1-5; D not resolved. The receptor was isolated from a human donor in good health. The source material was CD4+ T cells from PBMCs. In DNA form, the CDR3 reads TGTGCTGGAGCAAGGGATGACAATCAGCCCCAGCATTTT. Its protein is CAGARDDNQPQHF.